This T cell receptor beta chain was sequenced in a study of blood T cell repertoires in COVID-19. Profiled with immunoSEQ multiplex PCR; TCRdb holds only in-frame clones, not every one. The table lists some 56,000 clones, about 73% of them singletons. This CDR3 has 17 amino acids. The V gene end was trimmed by 0 bases and the J gene end by 5 bases; junction bases not matched to a gene: 9. Germline V gives CDR1 LGHDT, CDR2 YNNKEL (reference sequence). The sample comprised peripheral blood. This chain uses TRBV3-1 (or the pseudogene TRBV3-2) with TRBJ2-5; 10 bases align to TRBD2. This clonotype was sampled from a woman between 50 and 59 years old with active or convalescent COVID-19. CDR3 DNA: TGTGCCAGCAGCCAAGAGGGGCTGCTAGCGGGAGTTGAGACCCAGTACTTC. Translated: CASSQEGLLAGVETQYF.